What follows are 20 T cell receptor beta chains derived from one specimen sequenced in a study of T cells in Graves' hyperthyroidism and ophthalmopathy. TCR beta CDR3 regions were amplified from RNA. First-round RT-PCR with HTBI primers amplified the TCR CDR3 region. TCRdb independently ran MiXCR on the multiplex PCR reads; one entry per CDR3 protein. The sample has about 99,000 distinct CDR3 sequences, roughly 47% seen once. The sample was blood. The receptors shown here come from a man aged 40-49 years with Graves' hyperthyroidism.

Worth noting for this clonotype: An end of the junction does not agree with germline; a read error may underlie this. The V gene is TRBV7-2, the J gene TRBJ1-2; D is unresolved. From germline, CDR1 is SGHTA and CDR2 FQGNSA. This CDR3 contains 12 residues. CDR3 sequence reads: CATWKESYGNTF. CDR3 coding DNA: TGTGCTACGTGGAAGGAATCCTATGGCAACACCTTC.

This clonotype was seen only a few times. The DNA of the CDR3 is TGTGCCAGCAGCCCGGTGACCTTGTCGGAGAATTCACCCCTCCACTTT. This codes for CASSPVTLSENSPLHF. The V and J genes are TRBV5-4 and TRBJ1-6, with D unclear. CDR1 is SGHNT and CDR2 is YYREEE in the germline V gene (reference sequence). Trimming took off 4 bases at V and 7 bases at J, with 18 bases between the two ends. This CDR3 has 16 amino acids.

CDR3 DNA sequence: TGTGCCAGCAGGAGGGTAGGTTGGGAACTGTTTTTT. It yields the protein CASRRVGWELFF. The J gene is TRBJ1-4, the V gene TRBV2; D call uncertain. Germline assignment: CDR1 SNHLY and CDR2 FYNNEI. The ends were cut back, 6 bases at V and 12 bases at J, with 14 bases in the middle. The length of the CDR3 is 12 residues.

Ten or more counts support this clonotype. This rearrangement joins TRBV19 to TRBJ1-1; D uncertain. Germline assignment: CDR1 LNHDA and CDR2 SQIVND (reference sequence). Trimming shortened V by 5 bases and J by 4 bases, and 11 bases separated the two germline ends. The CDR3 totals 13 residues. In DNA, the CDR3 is TGTGCCAGTAGTGTGATGGTTGGCACTGAAGCTTTCTTT. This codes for CASSVMVGTEAFF.

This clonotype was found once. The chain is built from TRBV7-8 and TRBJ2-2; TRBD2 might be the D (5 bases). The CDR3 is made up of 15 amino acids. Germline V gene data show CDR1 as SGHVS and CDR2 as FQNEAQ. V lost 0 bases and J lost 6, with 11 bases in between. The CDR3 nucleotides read TGTGCCAGCAGCTTAGCGGGAGTTCTCGCCGGGGAGCTGTTTTTT. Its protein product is CASSLAGVLAGELFF.

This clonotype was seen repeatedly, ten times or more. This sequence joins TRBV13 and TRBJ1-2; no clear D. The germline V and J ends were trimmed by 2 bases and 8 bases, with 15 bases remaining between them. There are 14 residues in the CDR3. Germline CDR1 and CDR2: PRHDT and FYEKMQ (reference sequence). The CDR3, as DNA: TGTGCCAGCAGCTTAAGAATAGAGCCCGAGGGCTACACCTTC. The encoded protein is CASSLRIEPEGYTF.

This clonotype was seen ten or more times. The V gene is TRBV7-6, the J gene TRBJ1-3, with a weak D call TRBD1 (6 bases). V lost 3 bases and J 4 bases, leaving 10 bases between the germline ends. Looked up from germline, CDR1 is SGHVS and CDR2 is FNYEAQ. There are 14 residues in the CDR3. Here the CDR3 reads CASSFRTDGNTIYF. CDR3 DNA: TGTGCCAGCAGCTTCCGGACAGACGGAAACACCATATATTTT.

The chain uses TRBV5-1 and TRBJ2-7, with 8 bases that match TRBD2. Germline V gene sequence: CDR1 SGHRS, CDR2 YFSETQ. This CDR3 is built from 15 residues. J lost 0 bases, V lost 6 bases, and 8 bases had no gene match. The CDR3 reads CASKASGWNSYEQYF. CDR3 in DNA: TGCGCCAGCAAAGCTAGCGGGTGGAACTCCTACGAGCAGTACTTC.

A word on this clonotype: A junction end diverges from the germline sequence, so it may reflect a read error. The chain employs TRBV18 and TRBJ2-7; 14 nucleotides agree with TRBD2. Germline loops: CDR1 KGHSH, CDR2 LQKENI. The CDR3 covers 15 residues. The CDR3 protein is CASSPRTSGRLYFSF. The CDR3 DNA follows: TGTGCCAGCTCACCCCGGACTAGCGGGAGGCTCTATTTTTCCTTC.

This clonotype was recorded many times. The CDR3 DNA follows: TGTGCCAGCAGTTACTCTAAGGGGGGGAGGGCCGCTGGCTACACCTTC. Its translation is CASSYSKGGRAAGYTF. The chain is built from TRBV6-5 and TRBJ1-2; D may be TRBD1 (6 bases). The CDR3 is 16 residues long. The germline gives CDR1 MNHEY, CDR2 SVGAGI. V lost 0 bases and J 7 bases, leaving 18 bases between the germline ends.

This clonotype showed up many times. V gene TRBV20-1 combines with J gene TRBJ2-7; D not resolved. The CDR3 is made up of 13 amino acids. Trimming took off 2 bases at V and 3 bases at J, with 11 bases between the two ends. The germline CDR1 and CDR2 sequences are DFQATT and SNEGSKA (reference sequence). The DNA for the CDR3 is TGCAGTGCTAGAAGGGTAGAGAACTACGAGCAGTACTTC. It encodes CSARRVENYEQYF.

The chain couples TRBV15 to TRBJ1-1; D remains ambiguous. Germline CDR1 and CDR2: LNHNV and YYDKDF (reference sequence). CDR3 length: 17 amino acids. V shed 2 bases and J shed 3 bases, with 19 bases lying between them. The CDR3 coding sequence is TGTGCCACCAGCAGACCGGACGGTGAGGGAATGGACACTGAAGCTTTCTTT. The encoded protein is CATSRPDGEGMDTEAFF.

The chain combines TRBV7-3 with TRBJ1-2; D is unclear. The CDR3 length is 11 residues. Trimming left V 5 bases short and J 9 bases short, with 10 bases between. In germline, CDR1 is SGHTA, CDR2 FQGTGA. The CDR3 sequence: CASSLVGSYTF. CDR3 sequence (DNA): TGTGCCAGCAGCCTAGTGGGGAGCTACACCTTC.

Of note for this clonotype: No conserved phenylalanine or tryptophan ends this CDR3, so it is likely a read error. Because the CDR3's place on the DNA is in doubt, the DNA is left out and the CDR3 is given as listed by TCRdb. The CDR3 here is CATSREKREGYEQTL. The rearrangement uses TRBV15 and TRBJ2-1; whether TRBD2, the table's D call, matches the DNA was not checked. Both ends counted, the CDR3 spans 15 residues. From germline, CDR1 is LNHNV and CDR2 YYDKDF (reference sequence).

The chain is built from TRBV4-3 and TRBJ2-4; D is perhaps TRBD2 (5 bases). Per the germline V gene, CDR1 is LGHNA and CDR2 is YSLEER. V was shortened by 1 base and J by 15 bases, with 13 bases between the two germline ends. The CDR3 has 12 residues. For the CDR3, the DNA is TGCGCCAGCAGCCAAGGTAGAGGGCCAGCGTACTTC. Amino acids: CASSQGRGPAYF.

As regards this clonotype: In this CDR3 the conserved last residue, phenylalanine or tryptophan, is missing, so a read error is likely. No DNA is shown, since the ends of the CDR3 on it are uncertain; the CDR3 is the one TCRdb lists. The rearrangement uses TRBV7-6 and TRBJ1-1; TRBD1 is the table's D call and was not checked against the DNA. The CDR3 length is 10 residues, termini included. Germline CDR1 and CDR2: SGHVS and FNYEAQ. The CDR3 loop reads CASSRDGTGV.

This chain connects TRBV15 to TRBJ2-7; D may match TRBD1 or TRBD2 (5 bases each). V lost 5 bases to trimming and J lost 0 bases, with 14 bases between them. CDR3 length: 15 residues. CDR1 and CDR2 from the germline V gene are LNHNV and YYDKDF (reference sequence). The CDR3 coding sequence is TGTGCCACCAGCGGCCCGGGACGAAGCTCCTACGAGCAGTACTTC. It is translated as CATSGPGRSSYEQYF.

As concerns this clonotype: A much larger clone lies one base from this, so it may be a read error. As DNA, the CDR3 is TGTGTCAGCAGTCAGATCACTGAGCAGTTCTTC. This codes for CVSSQITEQFF. The chain combines TRBV6-6 with TRBJ2-1; D not resolved. The CDR3 has 11 residues. CDR1 and CDR2 (germline): MNHNY, SVGAGI (reference sequence).

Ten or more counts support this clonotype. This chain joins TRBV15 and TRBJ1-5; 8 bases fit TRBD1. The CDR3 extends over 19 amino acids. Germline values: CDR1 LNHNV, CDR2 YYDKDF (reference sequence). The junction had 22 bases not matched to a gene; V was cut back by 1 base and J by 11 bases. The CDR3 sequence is CATSRGITFGQGGGGSQHF. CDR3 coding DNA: TGTGCCACCAGCAGAGGAATAACCTTTGGACAGGGCGGGGGAGGATCCCAGCATTTT.

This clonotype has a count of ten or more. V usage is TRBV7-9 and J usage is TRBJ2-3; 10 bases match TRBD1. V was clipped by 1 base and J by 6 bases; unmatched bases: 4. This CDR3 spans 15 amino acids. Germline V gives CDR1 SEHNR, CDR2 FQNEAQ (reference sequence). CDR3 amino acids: CASSLGTGGVDTQYF. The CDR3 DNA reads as TGTGCCAGCAGCTTAGGGACAGGGGGTGTTGATACGCAGTATTTT.